The source of this TCR beta chain is a study of blood T cell repertoires in COVID-19. As for the study in general: Samples of COVID-19 (acute and convalescent) were obtained from the United States, Italy and Spain. PBMCs, B-cell-depleted T cells, or T cells were the source of the cDNA or gDNA that made up the material.

As processed by the authors: Nucleated cell counts were estimated from reference gene primer amplification. Assay: immunoSEQ multiplex PCR; the TCRdb copy retains only in-frame clones and omits some. Clonal size and the V and J genes are those of that table, whereas D and trimming came from the DNA. Altogether approximately 360,000 clones are present, around 90% being singletons, with the ten largest covering more than 0.95%. V lost 3 bases and J lost 7; bases outside the gene matches: 14. Germline-derived CDR1 and CDR2 are SGHTA and FQGNSA. This CDR3 is 16 amino acids long. Sequencing was done on a sample of peripheral blood. The chain employs TRBV7-2 and TRBJ1-1; 7 nucleotides agree with TRBD1. The receptor's source is a man aged 35 to 55 with acute or convalescent COVID-19. The CDR3 DNA reads as TGTGCCAGCAGCTTCCAGGGGGACAACCTTCAGGGTGAAGCTTTCTTT. Translated: CASSFQGDNLQGEAFF.